Detailed here is one T cell receptor (beta chain). Original analysis: The assay estimated nucleated cells by amplifying reference gene primers. Clones were read by immunoSEQ multiplex PCR, and TCRdb kept only the in-frame ones, dropping some. That table gives V, J and clone size, and the DNA gave D and trimming. The table records around 230,000 clones, about 79% of them present only once. This sample is drawn from a study of blood T cell repertoires in COVID-19. At the level of the study: Collection of acute and convalescent COVID-19 samples took place in the United States, Italy and Spain. Sources were T cells, B-cell-depleted T cells, or PBMCs; the material itself was cDNA or gDNA.

This CDR3 comprises 15 residues. In germline, CDR1 is SGHDT, CDR2 YYEEEE. V lost 4 bases and J lost 1; bases outside the gene matches: 5. The source material was peripheral blood. This chain joins TRBV5-6 and TRBJ2-7, with 10 bases aligning to TRBD2. The receptor's source is a woman of 80 years or more with acute or convalescent COVID-19. CDR3: CASSGPGLASYEQYF. Here the CDR3 DNA reads TGTGCCAGCAGCGGACCGGGACTAGCGTCCTACGAGCAGTACTTC.